The clone carrying this TCR beta chain was counted only a few times. This sample is part of a study of identical twins. CDR3 length: 14 residues. With V trimmed by 5 bases and J by 3 bases, 7 bases remained unmatched. Germline CDR1 SGHTA, CDR2 FQGNSA. TCRdb called the 5' RACE reads again in MiXCR, with one record for every CDR3 protein. This sample yields more than 600,000 distinct CDR3 sequences, of which 18% are seen a single time; about an eighth belongs to the top ten. These data also featured in a second study, about T cells expressing NK-cell markers.

The rearrangement joins TRBV7-2 to TRBJ2-7; TRBD2 agrees at 7 bases. The TCR comes from a woman between 18 and 30 years old in good health. The source material was PBMCs. The CDR3 spells CASSPRASGYEQYF. The CDR3 DNA follows: TGTGCCAGCAGCCCCCGCGCTAGCGGCTACGAGCAGTACTTC.